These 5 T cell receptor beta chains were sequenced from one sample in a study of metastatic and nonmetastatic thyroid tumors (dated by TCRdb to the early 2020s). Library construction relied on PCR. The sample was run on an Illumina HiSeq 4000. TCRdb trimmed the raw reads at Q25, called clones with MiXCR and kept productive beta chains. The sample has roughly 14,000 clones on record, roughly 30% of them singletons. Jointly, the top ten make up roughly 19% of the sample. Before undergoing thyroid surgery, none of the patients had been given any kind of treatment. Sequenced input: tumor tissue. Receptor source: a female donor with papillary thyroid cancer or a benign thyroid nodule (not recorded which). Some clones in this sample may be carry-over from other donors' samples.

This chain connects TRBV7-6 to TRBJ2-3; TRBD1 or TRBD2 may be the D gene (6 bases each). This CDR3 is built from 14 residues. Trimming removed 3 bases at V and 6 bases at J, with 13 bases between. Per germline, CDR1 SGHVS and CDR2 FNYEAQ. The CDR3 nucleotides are TGTGCCAGCAGCTTGGCAGGGGAGGTTGATACGCAGTATTTT. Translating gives CASSLAGEVDTQYF. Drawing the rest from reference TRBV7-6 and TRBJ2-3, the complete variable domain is GAGVSQSPRYKVTKRGQDVALRCDPISGHVSLYWYRQALGQGPEFLTYFNYEAQQDKSGLPNDRFSAERPEGSISTLTIQRTEQRDSAMYRCASSLAGEVDTQYFGPGTRLTVL.

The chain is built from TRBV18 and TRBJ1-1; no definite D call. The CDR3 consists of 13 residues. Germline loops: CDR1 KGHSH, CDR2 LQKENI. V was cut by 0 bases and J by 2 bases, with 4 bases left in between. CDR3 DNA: TGTGCCAGCTCACCACCGATTAACACTGAAGCTTTCTTT. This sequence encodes CASSPPINTEAFF. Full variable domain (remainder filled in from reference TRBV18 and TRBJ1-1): NAGVMQNPRHLVRRRGQEARLRCSPMKGHSHVYWYRQLPEEGLKFMVYLQKENIIDESGMPKERFSAEFPKEGPSILRIQQVVRGDSAAYFCASSPPINTEAFFGQGTRLTVV.

CDR3 DNA sequence: TGTGCCAGCTCACCAACCGGGAACTACGAGCAGTACTTC. This translates into CASSPTGNYEQYF. The V call is TRBV18, the J call TRBJ2-7; possible D gene TRBD2, 5 bases. Deletions cut 2 bases from V and 3 bases from J, with 8 bases between. Germline V CDR1 and CDR2: KGHSH, LQKENI. There are 13 residues in the CDR3.

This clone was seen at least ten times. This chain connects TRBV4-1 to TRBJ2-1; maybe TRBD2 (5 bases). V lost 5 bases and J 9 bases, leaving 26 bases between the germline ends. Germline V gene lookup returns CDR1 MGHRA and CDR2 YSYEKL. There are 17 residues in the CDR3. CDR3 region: CASSYPHNLLARGEQFF. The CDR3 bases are TGCGCCAGCAGCTACCCCCACAACTTGCTAGCTAGAGGTGAGCAGTTCTTC.

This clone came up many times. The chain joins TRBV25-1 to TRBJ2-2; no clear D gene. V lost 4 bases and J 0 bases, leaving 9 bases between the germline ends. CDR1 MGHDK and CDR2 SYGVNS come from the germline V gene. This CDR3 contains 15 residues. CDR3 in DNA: TGTGCCAGCAGTGGCGCTCCAACGAACACCGGGGAGCTGTTTTTT. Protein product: CASSGAPTNTGELFF.